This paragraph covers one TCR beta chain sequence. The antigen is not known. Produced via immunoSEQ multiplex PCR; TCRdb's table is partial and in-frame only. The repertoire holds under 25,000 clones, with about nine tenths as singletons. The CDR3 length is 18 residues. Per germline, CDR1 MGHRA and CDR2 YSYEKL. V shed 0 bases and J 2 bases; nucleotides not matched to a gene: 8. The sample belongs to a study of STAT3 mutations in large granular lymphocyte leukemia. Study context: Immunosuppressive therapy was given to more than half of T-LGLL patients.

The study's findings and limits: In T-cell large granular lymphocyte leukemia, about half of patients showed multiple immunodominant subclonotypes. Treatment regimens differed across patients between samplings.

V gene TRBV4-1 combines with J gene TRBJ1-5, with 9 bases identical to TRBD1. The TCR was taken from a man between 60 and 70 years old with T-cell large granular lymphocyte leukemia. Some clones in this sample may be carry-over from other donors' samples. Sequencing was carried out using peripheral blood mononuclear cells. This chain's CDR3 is CASSQDGGTGQGNQPQHF. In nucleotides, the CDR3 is TGCGCCAGCAGCCAAGATGGGGGGACAGGGCAGGGCAATCAGCCCCAGCATTTT.